A selection of T cell receptor beta chains follows, all from one sample in a study of blood T cell repertoires in COVID-19. TCRdb's table, derived via immunoSEQ multiplex PCR, lists solely in-frame clones and lacks some. The sample contains 140,000 to 150,000 clones, roughly 89% of which appear only once. Sequenced sample: PBMCs or T cells enriched from blood (not recorded which). The receptor source for this set is a woman between 50 and 59 years old who had been exposed to COVID-19. Both conserved end residues are part of each CDR3. The order of the fields is D gene, clone size, V gene, J gene, CDR3 protein, CDR3 DNA. The D gene is left open where the match is weak. Clone size, where shown, is once, few, many, or a class for clones that have expanded.

D gene: TRBD2; clone size: .; V gene: TRBV5-1; J gene: TRBJ2-7; CDR3 protein: CASRKEAGVEKTLF; CDR3 DNA: TGCGCCAGCAGAAAGGAAGCGGGAGTGGAAAAAACCCTCTTC
D gene: .; clone size: .; V gene: TRBV7-2; J gene: TRBJ1-1; CDR3 protein: CASSFGGAAFF; CDR3 DNA: TGTGCCAGCAGCTTTGGGGGGGCGGCTTTCTTT
D gene: .; clone size: .; V gene: TRBV7-2; J gene: TRBJ2-1; CDR3 protein: CASSHGGSYNEQFF; CDR3 DNA: TGTGCCAGCAGCCATGGGGGCAGCTACAATGAGCAGTTCTTC
D gene: .; clone size: .; V gene: TRBV4-1; J gene: TRBJ2-7; CDR3 protein: CASSLGQGPDEQYF; CDR3 DNA: TGCGCCAGCAGCCTGGGCCAGGGGCCCGACGAGCAGTACTTC
D gene: TRBD2; clone size: .; V gene: TRBV6-2/TRBV6-3; J gene: TRBJ2-7; CDR3 protein: CASSYSGTSGYEQYF; CDR3 DNA: TGTGCCAGCAGTTACTCCGGGACTAGCGGCTACGAGCAGTACTTC
D gene: TRBD1; clone size: .; V gene: TRBV27; J gene: TRBJ2-7; CDR3 protein: CASRPQGVGYEQYF; CDR3 DNA: TGTGCCTCCCGACCACAGGGGGTCGGCTACGAGCAGTACTTC
D gene: .; clone size: few; V gene: TRBV1; J gene: TRBJ2-3; CDR3 protein: CTSSQVAGNKSTDTQYF; CDR3 DNA: TGCACCAGCAGCCAAGTAGCCGGGAACAAGAGCACAGATACGCAGTATTTT
D gene: TRBD1; clone size: .; V gene: TRBV10-3; J gene: TRBJ2-3; CDR3 protein: CAIAGFEPGQETDTQYF; CDR3 DNA: TGTGCCATCGCGGGCTTTGAACCGGGACAGGAGACAGATACGCAGTATTTT
D gene: TRBD1; clone size: .; V gene: TRBV2; J gene: TRBJ2-3; CDR3 protein: CASSEDRASNTDTQYF; CDR3 DNA: TGTGCCAGCAGTGAGGACAGGGCATCAAACACAGATACGCAGTATTTT
D gene: TRBD1; clone size: .; V gene: TRBV7-9; J gene: TRBJ1-2; CDR3 protein: CASSLETGGNYGYTF; CDR3 DNA: TGTGCCAGCAGCTTAGAGACAGGGGGCAACTATGGCTACACCTTC